This TCR beta chain was found in a study of T cell responses to AZD1222 COVID-19 vaccine. Study results and limitations: There were vaccine-associated CD4 TCRs across spike, dominant at 160-218 and 743-854. Reportedly, nearly half the spike-specific TCRs target unmutated variant regions.

Profiled with immunoSEQ multiplex PCR; TCRdb holds only in-frame clones, not every one. The sample has more than 120,000 clones, around 91% seen once. Samples with a second dose at about 4 or about 12 weeks were pooled together. Germline V gene sequence: CDR1 SQVTM, CDR2 ANQGSEA. Trimming removed 5 bases from V and 4 bases from J, with 8 bases in between. This CDR3 spans 11 amino acids. Notes on this clone: Its antigen is currently unknown.

The chain has TRBV29-1 and TRBJ1-2; perhaps TRBD1 as D (5 bases). The TCR sequence derives from an adult who received the AZD1222 COVID-19 vaccine. The sequenced sample was peripheral blood, obtained 28 days after the second AZD1222 dose. The CDR3 coding sequence is TGCAGCGTTATGACAGCCTATGGCTACACCTTC. As protein: CSVMTAYGYTF. Supplemented by reference TRBV29-1 and TRBJ1-2, the full variable domain reads SAVISQKPSRDICQRGTSLTIQCQVDSQVTMMFWYRQQPGQSLTLIATANQGSEATYESGFVIDKFPISRPNLTFSTLTVSNMSPEDSSIYLCSVMTAYGYTFGSGTRLTVV.